This TCR beta chain was captured by sequencing in a study of human T cells and chemical hapten exposure. For the study at large: Subjects had 2% DPC placed on about 2 cm by about 2 cm of upper inner arm skin for sensitization.

Individual cDNA molecules in this library carried unique molecular identifiers. A single record per CDR3 protein comes from TCRdb applying MiXCR to the RACE reads. In the table there are roughly 150,000 distinct CDR3 sequences, around a quarter of which are singletons. Described time point: patch test 3, about 24 weeks after DPC sensitization. Treatment specified: therapeutic diphenylcyclopropenone sensitization with weekly scalp DPC. The TCR originated in a woman younger than 35 with alopecia areata. Some clones in this sample may be carry-over from other donors' samples. Sample: whole blood, taken in connection with sensitization to the hapten diphenylcyclopropenone (DPC).

The CDR3 loop is CAWSRWGSNQPQHF. CDR3 sequence (DNA): TGTGCCTGGAGTCGATGGGGAAGCAATCAGCCCCAGCATTTT. This rearrangement joins TRBV30 to TRBJ1-5; D not certain. Trimming cost V 2 bases and J 1 base, with 9 bases left between them. This CDR3 has 14 amino acids. In germline, CDR1 is GTSNPN, CDR2 SVGIG (reference sequence). Variable domain in full (rest from reference TRBV30 and TRBJ1-5): SQTIHQWPATLVQPVGSPLSLECTVEGTSNPNLYWYRQAAGRGLQLLFYSVGIGQISSEVPQNLSASRPQDRQFILSSKKLLLSDSGFYLCAWSRWGSNQPQHFGDGTRLSIL.